This T cell receptor (beta chain) is drawn from a study of PD-1 blockade in mismatch repair-deficient tumors. Sequencing was performed with immunoSEQ multiplex PCR; in TCRdb, only in-frame clones are kept and a portion is missing. The data hold approximately 37,000 clones, with approximately 81% observed a single time. Looked up from germline, CDR1 is SQVTM and CDR2 is ANQGSEA. This CDR3 region has 16 residues. J was trimmed by 5 bases and V by 3 bases; bases with no gene match: 12. PCR or immunohistochemistry showed mismatch repair deficiency in every enrolled patient. The TCR-sequenced patients were a few responders to pembrolizumab.

The chain carries TRBV29-1 and TRBJ2-1, with 8 bases aligning to TRBD2. The TCR comes from an adult with mismatch repair-deficient cancer. The source material was peripheral blood, sampled about 80 weeks after starting pembrolizumab. The CDR3 loop reads CSVEGLQLAANNEQFF. CDR3 nucleotide sequence: TGCAGCGTTGAGGGGCTGCAACTAGCGGCTAACAATGAGCAGTTCTTC.